The 30 T cell receptor beta chains in this list originate from one sample, sequenced in a study of shared clonotypes between healthy human individuals. TCRdb's table, derived via immunoSEQ multiplex PCR, lists solely in-frame clones and lacks some. There are over a million clones in the sample; about 76% occur only once, and 1.4% lies in the top ten. Sequencing was done on a sample of memory CD4+ T cells sorted from blood. Subset specified: CD45RA-negative fraction. The receptor source for this set is a man between 18 and 29 years old in good health.

Comment on this clone: Different DNA sequences within this sample yield the same CDR3. The V call is TRBV7-9, the J call TRBJ2-2, with unresolved D. The V gene lost 1 base and the J gene lost 5 bases, with 5 bases spanning the gap. There are 13 residues in the CDR3. Germline V gene lookup returns CDR1 SEHNR and CDR2 FQNEAQ (reference sequence). CDR3 sequence (DNA): TGTGCCAGCAGCTTAGGGAATACCGGGGAGCTGTTTTTT. It encodes CASSLGNTGELFF. Full variable domain (remainder filled in from reference TRBV7-9 and TRBJ2-2): DTGVSQNPRHKITKRGQNVTFRCDPISEHNRLYWYRQTLGQGPEFLTYFQNEAQLEKSRLLSDRFSAERPKGSFSTLEIQRTEQGDSAMYLCASSLGNTGELFFGEGSRLTVL.

The rearrangement joins TRBV21-1 to TRBJ1-5. TRBV21-1 is a listed pseudogene. The CDR3 spans 19 residues. In nucleotides, the CDR3 is TGTGCCAGCAGCCGTCTTCCGAACAGGGAGGAATTGAGCAATCAGCCCCAGCATTTT. Amino acids: CASSRLPNREELSNQPQHF.

This clone was seen only a few times. This rearrangement joins TRBV10-2 to TRBJ1-1; 7 bases line up with TRBD1. Trimming removed 4 bases from V and 7 bases from J; junction bases left unmatched: 3. Germline assignment: CDR1 WSHSY and CDR2 SAAADI. The CDR3 sequence is 12 residues long. The CDR3 sequence: CASSGQGFEAFF. DNA for the CDR3: TGCGCCAGCAGTGGACAGGGTTTTGAAGCTTTCTTT.

The chain joins TRBV7-9 to TRBJ1-1, with TRBD1 matching over 9 bases. The ends lost 2 bases at V and 6 bases at J; junction bases unmatched: 4. The CDR3 totals 14 residues. CDR1 is SEHNR, CDR2 FQNEAQ, per germline (reference sequence). Here the CDR3 reads CASSLTQGAPEAFF. The CDR3 bases are TGTGCCAGCAGCTTAACACAGGGGGCCCCTGAAGCTTTCTTT.

This clone was detected only once. V and J are TRBV6-5 and TRBJ1-5; D is perhaps TRBD1 (6 bases). V was shortened by 6 bases and J by 0 bases, with 12 bases between the two germline ends. CDR1 is MNHEY, CDR2 SVGAGI, per germline. CDR3 size: 15 residues. The CDR3 DNA reads as TGTGCCAGCAGACCCGGGACATATAGCAATCAGCCCCAGCATTTT. This gives the protein CASRPGTYSNQPQHF.

The V call is TRBV6-1, the J call TRBJ1-1, with 8 bases lining up with TRBD1. The CDR3 sequence is 14 residues long. The junction had 7 bases not matched to a gene; V was cut back by 5 bases and J by 5 bases. Germline CDR1 and CDR2: MNHNS and SASEGT. CDR3 DNA: TGTGCCAGCAGTTATGGACAGGGCGGGACTGAAGCTTTCTTT. It encodes CASSYGQGGTEAFF.

The V gene is TRBV19, the J gene TRBJ2-3, with TRBD1 identical over 8 bases. CDR1 is LNHDA, CDR2 SQIVND, per germline (reference sequence). After removal of 4 bases from V and 2 bases from J, the junction contained 5 bases not matched to a gene. CDR3 length equals 15 residues. The CDR3 reads CASSRTGSYTDTQYF. The CDR3 nucleotides are TGTGCCAGTAGTAGGACAGGGTCCTACACAGATACGCAGTATTTT.

This clone has more than one count but fewer than ten. The V gene is TRBV5-1, the J gene TRBJ1-1; unclear D gene. Germline V gene sequence: CDR1 SGHRS, CDR2 YFSETQ. The CDR3 is 14 residues long. The germline V and J ends were trimmed by 3 bases and 3 bases, with 12 bases remaining between them. CDR3 in DNA: TGCGCCAGCAGCTGGGCACGGGGTGACACTGAAGCTTTCTTT. Translation: CASSWARGDTEAFF.

The chain is built from TRBV5-1 and TRBJ2-2; TRBD2 matches at 10 bases. With V trimmed by 7 bases and J by 0 bases, 6 bases remained unmatched. Germline values: CDR1 SGHRS, CDR2 YFSETQ. The CDR3 is 16 residues long. As DNA, the CDR3 is TGCGCCAGCCATCGGACTAGCGGCGCGAACACCGGGGAGCTGTTTTTT. Protein: CASHRTSGANTGELFF.

DNA of the CDR3: TGTGCCAGCAGCGGAGCGGGGTTCTCCACAGATACGCAGTATTTT. The encoded protein is CASSGAGFSTDTQYF. This chain links TRBV11-2 with TRBJ2-3; TRBD2 aligns across 7 bases. Germline V gene data show CDR1 as SGHAT and CDR2 as FQNNGV. The V segment lost 5 bases and the J segment 2 bases; nucleotides outside the gene matches: 7. This CDR3 is built from 15 residues.

The chain combines TRBV5-1 with TRBJ1-1; TRBD1 is a possible D gene (5 bases). Germline values: CDR1 SGHRS, CDR2 YFSETQ. V gave up 0 bases and J gave up 5 bases, with 14 bases separating them. The CDR3 has 15 amino acids. The DNA of the CDR3 is TGCGCCAGCAGCTTGGCCGCAGGGAGGGAAACTGAAGCTTTCTTT. It translates to CASSLAAGRETEAFF.

The chain couples TRBV7-2 to TRBJ2-5; possibly TRBD2 for D (5 bases). Deletions cut 5 bases from V and 1 base from J, with 14 bases between. Germline V gene data show CDR1 as SGHTA and CDR2 as FQGNSA. The CDR3 is 15 amino acids. The CDR3 DNA reads as TGTGCCAGCAGCGCTCTAGGCGGGTTCCAAGAGACCCAGTACTTC. It specifies CASSALGGFQETQYF.

The CDR3 sequence is CASGNRGARDTQYF. The CDR3 region has the DNA TGTGCCAGCGGAAACAGGGGGGCCCGAGATACGCAGTATTTT. This chain uses TRBV27 with TRBJ2-3, with 8 bases lining up with TRBD1. V was clipped by 8 bases and J by 5 bases; unmatched bases: 9. CDR3 size: 14 residues. Germline V CDR1 and CDR2: MNHEY, SMNVEV (reference sequence).

The chain recombines TRBV28 with TRBJ1-6, with 9 bases fitting TRBD1. CDR1 is MDHEN and CDR2 is SYDVKM in the germline V gene. Trimming at V came to 2 bases and at J to 9 bases, leaving 8 bases not matched to a gene. The CDR3 sequence is 16 residues long. DNA for the CDR3: TGTGCCAGCAGTTTAGCCACAGGGGGCGAGAGTTCACCCCTCCACTTT. Protein sequence: CASSLATGGESSPLHF.

This sequence joins TRBV5-1 and TRBJ1-3, with a possible D match to TRBD1 (5 bases). The V and J ends lost 4 bases and 0 bases respectively, with 14 bases between them. The CDR3 consists of 16 residues. CDR1 is SGHRS and CDR2 is YFSETQ in the germline V gene. Here the CDR3 reads CASSPGAGLSGNTIYF. In nucleotides, the CDR3 is TGCGCCAGCAGCCCTGGGGCAGGCCTCTCTGGAAACACCATATATTTT.

The rearrangement joins TRBV7-2 to TRBJ1-3; D remains unclear. Germline V CDR1 and CDR2: SGHTA, FQGNSA. The CDR3 sequence is 15 residues long. Trimming shortened V by 1 base and J by 0 bases, and 7 bases separated the two germline ends. DNA for the CDR3: TGTGCCAGCAGCTTAGACCAGAGCTCTGGAAACACCATATATTTT. It yields the protein CASSLDQSSGNTIYF.

The gene calls are TRBV6-4 and TRBJ1-1; no definite D call. Germline CDR1 MRHNA, CDR2 SNTAGT. V lost 5 bases and J lost 4, with 11 bases in between. The CDR3 totals 13 residues. The CDR3 DNA sequence: TGTGCCAGCAGTAAAACAGAGTTCACTGAAGCTTTCTTT. It specifies CASSKTEFTEAFF.

This clone has a count of ten or more. The chain carries TRBV18 and TRBJ2-7; 13 nucleotides line up with TRBD2. Germline CDR1 and CDR2: KGHSH and LQKENI. This CDR3 has 18 residues. With 2 bases clipped from V and 3 bases from J, the junction kept 10 bases outside the gene matches. The CDR3 reads CASSPGLAGDQFFYEQYF. Written as DNA, the CDR3 is TGTGCCAGCTCACCAGGACTAGCGGGGGACCAATTCTTCTACGAGCAGTACTTC.

In this sample, this clone turned up once. This sequence joins TRBV10-3 and TRBJ2-1; 13 positions match TRBD2. The CDR3 is 19 amino acids. Losses at the gene ends were 4 bases for V and 0 bases for J; bases not matched to a gene: 9. Germline assignment: CDR1 ENHRY and CDR2 SYGVKD. The CDR3 protein is CAISGTGTSGVSSYNEQFF. Here the CDR3 DNA reads TGTGCCATCAGTGGAACCGGGACTAGCGGGGTGAGCTCCTACAATGAGCAGTTCTTC.

The chain couples TRBV20-1 to TRBJ2-7, with no clear D. This CDR3 has 10 residues. CDR1 DFQATT and CDR2 SNEGSKA come from the germline V gene (reference sequence). With 5 bases removed from V and 3 bases from J, the gap between germline ends came to 5 bases. This CDR3 reads CSAQDYEQYF. The CDR3 coding sequence is TGCAGTGCTCAGGACTACGAGCAGTACTTC.

The chain links TRBV15 to TRBJ2-2; TRBD1 matches 8 bases. This CDR3 contains 14 residues. Per germline, CDR1 LNHNV and CDR2 YYDKDF (reference sequence). V shed 5 bases, J shed 4 bases, and the junction held 3 bases outside the gene matches. CDR3 DNA sequence: TGTGCCACCAGCGGTGGACAGGGCACCGGGGAGCTGTTTTTT. Translated: CATSGGQGTGELFF.

The chain couples TRBV5-1 to TRBJ2-3, with TRBD1 matching 10 bases. CDR1 and CDR2 from the germline V gene are SGHRS and YFSETQ. The CDR3 covers 15 residues. Trimming at V came to 0 bases and at J to 5 bases, leaving 3 bases not matched to a gene. The CDR3 DNA reads TGCGCCAGCAGCTTGGGACAGGGGGCGGTAGATACGCAGTATTTT. Translation: CASSLGQGAVDTQYF.

The chain uses TRBV5-1 and TRBJ2-5, with D unclear. CDR1 and CDR2 from the germline V gene are SGHRS and YFSETQ. The CDR3 is made up of 15 amino acids. The germline V and J ends were trimmed by 0 bases and 6 bases, with 15 bases remaining between them. The CDR3 loop is CASSLVAQTRQTQYF. CDR3 coding DNA: TGCGCCAGCAGCTTGGTAGCCCAAACCCGACAGACCCAGTACTTC.

Note on this clone: Other DNA sequences in this sample translate to the same CDR3. The gene calls are TRBV5-1 and TRBJ2-3; weak D call: TRBD1 (6 bases). The CDR3 runs 14 residues. The V gene lost 0 bases and the J gene lost 2 bases, with 7 bases spanning the gap. Germline V gives CDR1 SGHRS, CDR2 YFSETQ. This CDR3 reads CASSLAGDTDTQYF. The CDR3 DNA reads TGCGCCAGCAGCTTGGCAGGGGACACAGATACGCAGTATTTT.

The sample holds a few counts of this clone. At one boundary the junction diverges from the germline segment, which might be a read error. This chain uses TRBV10-1 with TRBJ1-1; TRBD1 matches at 8 bases. Germline values: CDR1 WNHNN, CDR2 SYGVQD (reference sequence). CDR3 length: 12 amino acids. Here the CDR3 DNA reads TGCGCCTGCAGGGGGCGAGCCCTTGAAGCTTTCTTT. This translates into CACRGRALEAFF.

V gene TRBV25-1 combines with J gene TRBJ1-1; D is uncertain. The V end was cut by 7 bases, the J end by 1 base, with 16 bases between. The CDR3 loop spans 15 amino acids. Germline-derived CDR1 and CDR2 are MGHDK and SYGVNS. CDR3 nucleotides: TGTGCCAGCACCTCCGGAGCCAGATGGAACACTGAAGCTTTCTTT. Amino acids: CASTSGARWNTEAFF.

As to this clone: In the same sample, other DNA sequences code for this CDR3. The gene calls are TRBV2 and TRBJ1-2; no clear D gene. This CDR3 has 12 residues. The V and J ends lost 3 bases and 2 bases respectively, with 4 bases between them. Per the germline V gene, CDR1 is SNHLY and CDR2 is FYNNEI. The chain's CDR3 is CASSDRNYGYTF. CDR3 bases: TGTGCCAGCAGTGACAGGAACTATGGCTACACCTTC.

The rearrangement links TRBV7-9 to TRBJ2-5; D is perhaps TRBD2 (6 bases). The CDR3 consists of 16 residues. The germline V gene has CDR1 SEHNR and CDR2 FQNEAQ (reference sequence). V was cut by 3 bases and J by 2 bases, with 16 bases left in between. The CDR3 nucleotides are TGTGCCAGCAGCTTGGCCGGGATCGGGGGACAAGAGACCCAGTACTTC. Translating it yields CASSLAGIGGQETQYF.

This clone was seen more than once but under ten times. The CDR3 loop reads CASSEQGSTEAFF. DNA for the CDR3: TGTGCCAGTAGTGAACAGGGCAGCACTGAAGCTTTCTTT. V and J are TRBV19 and TRBJ1-1, with D perhaps TRBD1 (6 bases). From germline, CDR1 is LNHDA and CDR2 SQIVND (reference sequence). The V end lost 5 bases, the J end lost 4 bases, and 11 bases lay between the germline ends. The CDR3 loop spans 13 amino acids.

For the CDR3, the DNA is TGCGCCAGCAGGCCCGGGACAGGGTCTCGCAATGAGCAGTTCTTC. Translated, it gives CASRPGTGSRNEQFF. This sequence joins TRBV5-1 and TRBJ2-1, with TRBD1 matching 9 bases. J gave up 6 bases and V 5 bases, and 9 bases lay outside the gene matches. The CDR3 is 15 residues long. Germline V gives CDR1 SGHRS, CDR2 YFSETQ.